This record concerns one T cell receptor beta chain sequence. Its antigen is currently unknown. TCRdb keeps only in-frame clones here, not all; method: immunoSEQ multiplex PCR. Counted here are about 10,000 clones, roughly 60% occurring once; the ten biggest clones make up about 13%. Germline CDR1 and CDR2: LGHNT and FRNRAP. The CDR3 loop spans 15 amino acids. The V and J ends lost 3 bases and 4 bases respectively, with 15 bases between them. This sample stems from a study of CD4+ T cells in melanoma. Whole-study findings and limits: Reportedly, melanoma neoantigen-specific CD4+ T cells showed varied differentiation states. CD8+ T cell, macrophage and B cell function reportedly correlated with neoantigen-specific CD4+ T cells.

The chain employs TRBV12-5 and TRBJ2-5; TRBD1 or TRBD2 may be the D gene (5 bases each). This sequence originates from a human donor with melanoma. The sample was cells from a culture (not recorded whether cultured in vitro). Here the CDR3 DNA reads TGTGCTAGTGGTTTTTGGGGGACGTCGGGAGAGACCCAGTACTTC. It is translated as CASGFWGTSGETQYF.